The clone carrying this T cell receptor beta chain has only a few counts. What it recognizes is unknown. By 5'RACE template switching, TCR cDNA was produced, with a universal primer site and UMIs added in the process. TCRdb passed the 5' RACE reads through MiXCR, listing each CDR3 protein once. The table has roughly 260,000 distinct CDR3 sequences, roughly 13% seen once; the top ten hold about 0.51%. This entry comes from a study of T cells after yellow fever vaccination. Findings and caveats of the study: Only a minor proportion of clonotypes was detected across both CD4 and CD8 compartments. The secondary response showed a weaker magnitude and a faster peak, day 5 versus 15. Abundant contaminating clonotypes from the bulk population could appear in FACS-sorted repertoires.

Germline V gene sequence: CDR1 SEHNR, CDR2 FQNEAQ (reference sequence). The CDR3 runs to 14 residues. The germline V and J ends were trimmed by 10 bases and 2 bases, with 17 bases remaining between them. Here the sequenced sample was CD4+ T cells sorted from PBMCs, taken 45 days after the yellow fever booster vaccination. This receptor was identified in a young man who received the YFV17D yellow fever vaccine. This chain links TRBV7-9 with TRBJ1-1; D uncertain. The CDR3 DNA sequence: TGTGCCATGCAGCTTGAGAACGATAACACTGAAGCTTTCTTT. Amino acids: CAMQLENDNTEAFF. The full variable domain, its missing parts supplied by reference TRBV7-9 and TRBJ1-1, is DTGVSQNPRHKITKRGQNVTFRCDPISEHNRLYWYRQTLGQGPEFLTYFQNEAQLEKSRLLSDRFSAERPKGSFSTLEIQRTEQGDSAMYLCAMQLENDNTEAFFGQGTRLTVV.